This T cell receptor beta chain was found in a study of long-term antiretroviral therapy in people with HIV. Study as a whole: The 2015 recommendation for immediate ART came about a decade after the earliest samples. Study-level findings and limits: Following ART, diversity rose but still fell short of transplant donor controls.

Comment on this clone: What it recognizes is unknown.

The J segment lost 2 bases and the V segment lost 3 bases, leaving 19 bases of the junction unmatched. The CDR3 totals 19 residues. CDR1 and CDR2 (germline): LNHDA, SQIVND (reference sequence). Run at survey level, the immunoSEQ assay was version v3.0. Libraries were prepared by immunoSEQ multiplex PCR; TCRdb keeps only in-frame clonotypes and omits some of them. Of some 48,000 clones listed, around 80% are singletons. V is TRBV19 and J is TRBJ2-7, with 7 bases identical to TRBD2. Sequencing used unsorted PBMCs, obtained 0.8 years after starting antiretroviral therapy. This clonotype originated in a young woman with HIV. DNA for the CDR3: TGTGCCAGTAGTATCCCCTACCCCCGCGGAAGGCGGGAGACCTACGAGCAGTACTTC. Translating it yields CASSIPYPRGRRETYEQYF.